Sequencing of this T cell receptor (beta chain) was carried out in a study of blood T cell repertoires in COVID-19 (TCRdb year 2020). For the wider study: Samples covering the acute and convalescent phases of COVID-19 were provided by collaborators in the United States, Italy and Spain. Samples came from the ongoing ImmuneRACE study (first 160 participants) plus 1,254 subjects from 6 global collaborators. The repertoires were released in a freely available public database meant as a resource for research on the immune response to SARS-CoV-2. Sample metadata almost always included a de-identified subject ID, COVID-19 status, age in years and sex. Subjects who had been exposed to COVID-19, were actively infected with it, or had recovered from it provided the deeply sampled blood TCRbeta repertoires that made up the dataset. The prospective study material was composed of cDNA or gDNA derived from T cells, B-cell-depleted T cells, or PBMCs. Where HLA class I and class II types were available, the types were taken from metadata supplied by the sample provider, not from assay-based typing.

The immunoSEQ Assay, a bias-controlled multiplex PCR, was used to amplify TCRbeta CDR3 regions from genomic DNA. In the original analysis: The number of nucleated cells in each sample was estimated from the amplification of reference gene primers within the assay. To quantify the absolute abundance of each unique TCRbeta CDR3 rearrangement, sequence reads were collapsed and filtered. Productive Simpson clonality was computed per sample as the square root of Simpson's diversity index over productive rearrangements. The source is immuneACCESS, and TCRdb retained only in-frame sequences with V and J called. Part of the clones is not carried over; for the studies checked, unresolved V genes explain less than half of this, and the remainder is unexplained. V, J and clone size were drawn from that table, and D and trimming were deduced from the DNA. The table for this sample lists 270,000 or so clones; 82% of them were counted only once. The ten largest make up 3.1% of the sample.

The CDR3 contains 12 residues, cysteine and phenylalanine counted. Only the CDR3 portion is preserved as DNA: 36 bases, with reading frame beginning at the first base. The germline V gene specifies SGHTA as CDR1 and FQGNSA as CDR2. V and J lose 5 bases and 9 bases, and a span of 13 bases separates them. In the case of this clone: Which antigen it targets is not known. Base qualities were left out, and no much larger clone turns up one base away.

Collaborating institutions collected whole blood in K2EDTA tubes following their own protocols. For TCRbeta analysis, collaborators shipped samples as frozen whole blood, isolated PBMCs, or DNA extracted from either of those sample types. On the study overall, not on this receptor specifically: The quantity of clinical and demographic metadata differed by source and by participant and was supplied without curation.

The receptor chain draws on TRBV7-2 and TRBJ2-5; no D segment can be confidently identified. The sequence was obtained from a woman aged 18 to 35 with acute or convalescent COVID-19. Sequenced sample: peripheral blood. Here the CDR3 is given as CASSPSYPSQYF. The DNA sequence is TGTGCCAGCAGCCCCTCCTACCCGTCCCAGTACTTC.